Listed below are T cell receptor beta chains from one sample, sequenced in a study of molecular identifiers for immune sequencing clone quantification. TCRdb reprocessed the PCR reads via MiXCR and lists one record per CDR3 protein. The repertoire has 550,000 to 750,000 distinct CDR3 sequences, 20% of them found once; the top ten carry around 0.9%. Sequencing was done on a sample of naive CD8+ T cells from blood, with Jurkat cell RNA spiked in. The source is a human donor in good health. Some libraries in this study had Jurkat cell RNA spiked in. Each CDR3 is given with its conserved first and last residue. A D gene is named only where the DNA matches it firmly. Clone size is given for some rows only: seen once, a few or many times, or a class if the clone is expanded.

j_call d_call cdr3_length clone_size v_call cdr3_nt cdr3_aa
TRBJ1-1 . 13 many TRBV7-9 TGTGCCAGCAGCCGCCCGACGGCGGTGGAAGCTTTCTTT CASSRPTAVEAFF
TRBJ2-3 . 15 many TRBV12-3/TRBV12-4 TGTGCCAGCAGCCCCGCTGGGCGGGACACAGATACGCAGTATTTT CASSPAGRDTDTQYF
TRBJ2-3 TRBD2 16 few TRBV4-1 TGCGCCAGCAGCCAATTCGGCGGGAGCTCCACAGATACGCAGTATTTT CASSQFGGSSTDTQYF
TRBJ2-5 . 12 . TRBV7-6 TGTGCCACTCAGGACATGGGAGAGACCCAGTACTTC CATQDMGETQYF
TRBJ1-1 TRBD1 15 many TRBV12-3/TRBV12-4 TGTGCCAGCAGCTCCAAGGGACAGGGCAACACTGAAGCTTTCTTT CASSSKGQGNTEAFF
TRBJ2-3 . 18 many TRBV21-1 TGTGCCAGCAGCAAAAAACCTGGACAGGGGGCCCGCACAGATACGCAGTATTTT CASSKKPGQGARTDTQYF
TRBJ2-3 . 12 many TRBV3-1 TGTGCCAGCAGCCAAGAAGGGAATACGCAGTATTTT CASSQEGNTQYF
TRBJ1-6 . 17 few TRBV19 TGTGCCAGTAGTATTTACTCGACAGATTTAGGTAATTCACCCCTCCACTTT CASSIYSTDLGNSPLHF
TRBJ2-1 . 14 . TRBV4-3 TGCGCCAGCAGCCAAGACAGGGCCTACAATGAGCAGCTCTTC CASSQDRAYNEQLF
TRBJ2-1 TRBD2 15 many TRBV4-3 TGCGCCAGCAGCCCCGGGACTAGCGCCTACAATGAGCAGTTCTTC CASSPGTSAYNEQFF
TRBJ1-5 . 11 many TRBV19 TGTGCCAGTAGTATCAATCAGCCCCAGCATTTT CASSINQPQHF
TRBJ1-4 . 16 few TRBV5-6 TGTGCCAGCAGCTTGAAAAAGGGCACAACTAATGAAAAACTGTTTTTT CASSLKKGTTNEKLFF
TRBJ1-4 . 13 . TRBV7-9 TGTGCCGGCAGCAAAGGGGGGAATGAAAAACTGTTTTTT CAGSKGGNEKLFF
TRBJ1-6 . 13 few TRBV4-2 TGTGCCAGCAGCCAAAACGTCGATTCACCCCTCCACTTT CASSQNVDSPLHF
TRBJ1-1 TRBD1 13 . TRBV6-1 TGTGCCAGCTCTCCAGGGGGCAGGTCTGAAGCTTTCTTT CASSPGGRSEAFF
TRBJ2-1 . 15 once TRBV9 TGTGCCAGCAGCGCCCCCCCGGGCTCCTACAATGAGCAGTTCTTC CASSAPPGSYNEQFF
TRBJ2-5 . 15 many TRBV29-1 TGCAGCGTTGATTCGGGCAGCGTGTACCAAGAGACCCAGTACTTC CSVDSGSVYQETQYF
TRBJ2-3 . 13 once TRBV27 TGTGCCAGCAGTTGGTCAGGCACAGATACGCAGTATTTT CASSWSGTDTQYF
TRBJ2-3 . 14 many TRBV27 TGTGCCAGCAGTTTGGCAGAGAGCACAGATACGCAGTATTTT CASSLAESTDTQYF
TRBJ1-3 . 15 . TRBV4-1 TGCGCCGGCAGCCAAGTGCAGCTCTCTGGAAACACCATATATTTT CAGSQVQLSGNTIYF
TRBJ2-2 . 12 many TRBV6-5 TGTGCCGCGGGGACCTTCACCGGGGAGCTGTTTTTT CAAGTFTGELFF
TRBJ1-1 . 12 many TRBV5-4 TGTGCCAGCAGCTTAGGCGCAGCTGAAGCTTTCTTT CASSLGAAEAFF
TRBJ2-3 TRBD2 17 many TRBV6-5 TGTGCCAGCAGTAGGACGGGACTAGCGGGAGGAACAGATACGCAGTATTTT CASSRTGLAGGTDTQYF
TRBJ2-7 . 16 many TRBV6-2/TRBV6-3 TGTGCCAGCAGTTATCCTAAAGGAAGGGGACTCTACGAGCAGTACTTC CASSYPKGRGLYEQYF
TRBJ1-1 . 17 few TRBV20-1 TGCAGTGCTAGAGATGCGGCAGGGGTGAGTTGGGACACTGAAGCTTTCTTT CSARDAAGVSWDTEAFF
TRBJ2-2 . 18 . TRBV3-1 TGTGCCAGCAGCCCACATTCCAGAGGGATGACGAACACCGGGGAGCTGTTTTTT CASSPHSRGMTNTGELFF
TRBJ2-7 . 13 many TRBV29-1 TGCAGCGTTGGCTCGGGGAGCGGCTACGAGCAGTACTTC CSVGSGSGYEQYF
TRBJ1-1 . 14 . TRBV2 TGTGCCAGCACCGAGGGTGGTTTGAACATTGAAGCTTTCTTT CASTEGGLNIEAFF
TRBJ2-7 TRBD1 17 few TRBV4-3 TGCGCCAGCAGCCAAGAGAGGACAGGGTACCTTAATAACGAGCAGTACTTC CASSQERTGYLNNEQYF
TRBJ1-1 . 15 . TRBV11-2 TGTGCCAGCAGCGGGAGGGGAGGGGTATGCACTGAAGCTTTCTTT CASSGRGGVCTEAFF
TRBJ2-7 . 12 many TRBV29-1 TGCAGCGTTGACGCAGGGGGGAACGAGCAGTACTTC CSVDAGGNEQYF
TRBJ2-7 TRBD1 16 many TRBV4-3 TGCGCCAGCAGCCAAGACCGGGACAGAGGATTATACGAGCAGTACTTC CASSQDRDRGLYEQYF
TRBJ2-7 TRBD1 14 once TRBV7-6 TGTGCCACCGCACCGGGACAGGGGGACTACGAGCAGCACTTC CATAPGQGDYEQHF
TRBJ1-1 . 13 many TRBV30 TGTGCCTGGAGTTTAGGCAAGAACACTGAAGCTTTCTTT CAWSLGKNTEAFF
TRBJ2-7 . 13 many TRBV27 TGTGCCAGCAGTTTAAGGCAGACCTACGAGCAGTACTTC CASSLRQTYEQYF
TRBJ1-6 . 14 . TRBV28 TGTGCCAGCAGTTTGGGGGGACGGTGGTCACCCCTCCACTTT CASSLGGRWSPLHF
TRBJ2-5 TRBD2 16 many TRBV29-1 TGCAGCGTTGAAGCCCCCGGGACTAGAAGGCAAGAGACCCAGTACTTC CSVEAPGTRRQETQYF
TRBJ2-2 . 16 few TRBV12-3/TRBV12-4 TGTGCCAGCAGTTGGAAGGGACATACCAACACCGGGGAGCTGTTTTTT CASSWKGHTNTGELFF
TRBJ1-3 TRBD1 15 . TRBV4-3 TGCGCCAGCAGCCAAGCGACAGGGGCAGGAAACACCATATATTTT CASSQATGAGNTIYF
TRBJ2-7 . 14 . TRBV20-1 TGCAGTGCTAGAGATCTAACTGGATACTACAAGCAGTACTTC CSARDLTGYYKQYF
TRBJ2-2 TRBD2 15 . TRBV19 TGTGCCGGTAGTATTGGGGTAGCGGGCACCGGGGAGCTGTTTTTT CAGSIGVAGTGELFF